This T cell receptor (beta chain) came from a study of response to subunit inactivated influenza vaccine. General study findings and limits: Each seasonal influenza vaccination, the authors suggested, recruits few new T cells.

This clonotype showed up many times. Its antigen is still unknown. TCRdb used MiXCR to reprocess the RT-PCR reads, holding one entry per CDR3 protein. The table includes around 760,000 distinct CDR3 sequences, about 15% detected once. This CDR3 has 12 residues. V shed 4 bases and J shed 7 bases, with 9 bases lying between them. This receptor was taken from a man aged 45 to 65 who received an inactivated influenza vaccine. The sample here was PBMCs from blood, taken approximately 15 days before vaccination. The rearrangement uses TRBV12-3 or TRBV12-4 and TRBJ2-3; possibly TRBD1 for D (6 bases). CDR3 in amino acids: CASSSDRNTQYF. CDR3 nucleotide sequence: TGTGCCAGCAGTTCGGACAGAAATACGCAGTATTTT.